These T cell receptor beta chains were read from a single sample in a study of T cell repertoires in cytomegalovirus infection. TCRdb analysed the reads with MiXCR anew, one entry per CDR3 protein. The sample holds fewer than 550,000 distinct CDR3 sequences, around 11% seen once. Sequenced: PBMCs. The receptors derive from a human donor in good health (CMV status not recorded). Some clones in this sample may be carry-over from other donors' samples. The CDR3 runs from the conserved cysteine through the conserved F or W. The D gene is left open where the match is weak.

j_gene: TRBJ2-1
v_gene: TRBV19
d_gene: TRBD2
CDR3aa: CASSNGLADPKDEQFF

j_gene: TRBJ2-1
v_gene: TRBV11-2
d_gene: TRBD2
CDR3aa: CASSSSSGGYNEQFF

j_gene: TRBJ1-5
v_gene: TRBV7-9
d_gene: -
CDR3aa: CASSLAGRNQPQHF

j_gene: TRBJ2-5
v_gene: TRBV25-1
d_gene: -
CDR3aa: CASSDGRSIGTQYF

j_gene: TRBJ2-7
v_gene: TRBV19
d_gene: -
CDR3aa: CASIRGGHLYEQYF

j_gene: TRBJ2-7
v_gene: TRBV10-3
d_gene: TRBD1
CDR3aa: CAISEGGQGGYEQYF

j_gene: TRBJ2-1
v_gene: TRBV20-1
d_gene: -
CDR3aa: CSANLKDARLHNEQFF

j_gene: TRBJ2-3
v_gene: TRBV10-3
d_gene: TRBD1
CDR3aa: CAIRQRTGGSGGTDTQYF

j_gene: TRBJ1-1
v_gene: TRBV10-3
d_gene: -
CDR3aa: CAIISSGQEAFF

j_gene: TRBJ1-6
v_gene: TRBV27
d_gene: TRBD1
CDR3aa: CASSFSAPGTGFSYNSPLHF

j_gene: TRBJ2-3
v_gene: TRBV24-1
d_gene: TRBD1
CDR3aa: CATSDDRVRSTDTQYF

j_gene: TRBJ2-2
v_gene: TRBV7-7
d_gene: TRBD2
CDR3aa: CASSHSGSTNTGELFF

j_gene: TRBJ2-7
v_gene: TRBV19
d_gene: -
CDR3aa: CASSTNLGQLREQYF

j_gene: TRBJ2-7
v_gene: TRBV11-2
d_gene: -
CDR3aa: CASSLDGVVYEQYF

j_gene: TRBJ1-5
v_gene: TRBV20-1
d_gene: -
CDR3aa: CSAKPLDRNQPQHF

j_gene: TRBJ2-3
v_gene: TRBV29-1
d_gene: TRBD2
CDR3aa: CSVDGSSGSADTQYF

j_gene: TRBJ1-2
v_gene: TRBV19
d_gene: TRBD1
CDR3aa: CASTKTGEIVYGYTF

j_gene: TRBJ1-1
v_gene: TRBV28
d_gene: -
CDR3aa: CATNSAGLPGNTEAFF

j_gene: TRBJ2-7
v_gene: TRBV3-1
d_gene: TRBD2
CDR3aa: CASSQEGTSGLRGQYF

j_gene: TRBJ1-5
v_gene: TRBV15
d_gene: TRBD1
CDR3aa: CATSQGQFSREPQHF

j_gene: TRBJ2-2
v_gene: TRBV29-1
d_gene: -
CDR3aa: CSAQGGQRTGELFF

j_gene: TRBJ2-7
v_gene: TRBV20-1
d_gene: -
CDR3aa: CSARDLDRALDEQYF

j_gene: TRBJ2-2
v_gene: TRBV6-4
d_gene: TRBD1
CDR3aa: CASSQRPDDRGRAGELFF

j_gene: TRBJ1-2
v_gene: TRBV6-5
d_gene: -
CDR3aa: CASSGFQGDYGYTF

j_gene: TRBJ2-7
v_gene: TRBV20-1
d_gene: -
CDR3aa: CSARSSIRPGNYEQYF

j_gene: TRBJ2-5
v_gene: TRBV20-1
d_gene: TRBD2
CDR3aa: CSADSRLAGEGETQYF

j_gene: TRBJ1-2
v_gene: TRBV12-5
d_gene: -
CDR3aa: CASGLVPTGTSITYGYTF

j_gene: TRBJ1-2
v_gene: TRBV4-2
d_gene: -
CDR3aa: CASSQLDTGHSRYGYTF

j_gene: TRBJ2-7
v_gene: TRBV19
d_gene: TRBD2
CDR3aa: CASSLGTSGRPPTYEQYF

j_gene: TRBJ2-3
v_gene: TRBV15
d_gene: -
CDR3aa: CATSGSGSLGTDTQYF

j_gene: TRBJ2-7
v_gene: TRBV7-2
d_gene: -
CDR3aa: CASSLGGGDVYEQYF

j_gene: TRBJ1-1
v_gene: TRBV2
d_gene: -
CDR3aa: CASSEWAVDAFF

j_gene: TRBJ1-3
v_gene: TRBV15
d_gene: -
CDR3aa: CATSRDFSGNTIYF

j_gene: TRBJ2-7
v_gene: TRBV27
d_gene: TRBD2
CDR3aa: CASLAAGGEQYF

j_gene: TRBJ2-3
v_gene: TRBV5-1
d_gene: TRBD2
CDR3aa: CASSPRDYLTSTDTQYF

j_gene: TRBJ2-2
v_gene: TRBV5-1
d_gene: -
CDR3aa: CASSSRQPGAGELFF

j_gene: TRBJ2-1
v_gene: TRBV2
d_gene: TRBD1
CDR3aa: CATRDRGLGEQFF

j_gene: TRBJ2-1
v_gene: TRBV2
d_gene: TRBD2
CDR3aa: CATRGGVNEQFF

j_gene: TRBJ1-3
v_gene: TRBV18
d_gene: -
CDR3aa: CASSPGLGGPSGNTIYF

j_gene: TRBJ2-3
v_gene: TRBV6-1
d_gene: -
CDR3aa: CASSSRTFETQYF

j_gene: TRBJ2-7
v_gene: TRBV12-3/TRBV12-4
d_gene: -
CDR3aa: CATANRASYEQYF

j_gene: TRBJ2-1
v_gene: TRBV7-6
d_gene: -
CDR3aa: CASTYSGLYNEQFF

j_gene: TRBJ2-1
v_gene: TRBV6-1
d_gene: TRBD2
CDR3aa: CASIPNSGNTYNEQFF

j_gene: TRBJ2-1
v_gene: TRBV20-1
d_gene: -
CDR3aa: CSASQVNYNEQFF

j_gene: TRBJ2-1
v_gene: TRBV7-9
d_gene: TRBD2
CDR3aa: CASSLMGLAGVNEQFF

j_gene: TRBJ2-7
v_gene: TRBV9
d_gene: -
CDR3aa: CASSVGLASYEQYF

j_gene: TRBJ1-2
v_gene: TRBV7-2
d_gene: TRBD1
CDR3aa: CASSEGVQGVNYGYTF

j_gene: TRBJ1-1
v_gene: TRBV4-1
d_gene: -
CDR3aa: CASSQDLLRGRLGTEAFF

j_gene: TRBJ1-1
v_gene: TRBV2
d_gene: -
CDR3aa: CASSELGQQGPFF

j_gene: TRBJ1-1
v_gene: TRBV7-9
d_gene: -
CDR3aa: CASSLFERFNTEAFF

j_gene: TRBJ2-7
v_gene: TRBV28
d_gene: TRBD2
CDR3aa: CASSLSSGASSYEQYF

j_gene: TRBJ2-7
v_gene: TRBV7-6
d_gene: -
CDR3aa: CASSLGQGRYEQYF

j_gene: TRBJ2-5
v_gene: TRBV25-1
d_gene: -
CDR3aa: CASSDSLEGRGETQYF

j_gene: TRBJ1-6
v_gene: TRBV29-1
d_gene: -
CDR3aa: CSVVEQDNSPLHF

j_gene: TRBJ2-3
v_gene: TRBV20-1
d_gene: TRBD1
CDR3aa: CSVNRGLSTQYF

j_gene: TRBJ2-1
v_gene: TRBV19
d_gene: -
CDR3aa: CASSLSLAFPYNEQFF

j_gene: TRBJ1-4
v_gene: TRBV10-3
d_gene: -
CDR3aa: CAISESHSRNEKLFF

j_gene: TRBJ1-2
v_gene: TRBV7-3
d_gene: -
CDR3aa: CASSLDNRDGYTF

j_gene: TRBJ1-5
v_gene: TRBV10-3
d_gene: -
CDR3aa: CAISPDSTQPQHF

j_gene: TRBJ1-5
v_gene: TRBV7-2
d_gene: -
CDR3aa: CASLVNLNQPQHF